The clone carrying this T cell receptor (beta chain) was seen more than once but under ten times. Antigen: not known. Per the germline V gene, CDR1 is SGHTA and CDR2 is FQGNSA. There are 17 residues in the CDR3. With 5 bases removed from V and 0 bases from J, the gap between germline ends came to 16 bases. This specimen belongs to a study of blood T cells in healthy people across ages. General study results and limits: With donor CMV status unknown, expanded clonotype changes were possibly confounded. Leaving the PBMCs unsorted stopped any conclusive comparison of naive versus antigen-experienced cells.

Through a sample-barcoded 5' primer and a J-beta primer mix, a second PCR was run for roughly 6 to 11 cycles. MiXCR was run by TCRdb on the 5' RACE reads, yielding one entry per CDR3 protein. The sample holds over 1.5 million distinct CDR3 sequences, 49% seen once. Aged roughly 6 to 90, donors were systemically healthy Caucasians from Russia. The clonotype comes from a woman aged 40 to 49 in good health. Sequencing was performed on blood. This rearrangement joins TRBV7-2 to TRBJ2-2, with D possibly being TRBD1 (5 bases). The CDR3 nucleotides read TGTGCCAGCAGCCGTACAGGAGTCCAAACGAACACCGGGGAGCTGTTTTTT. Protein: CASSRTGVQTNTGELFF. Looking up the rest from reference TRBV7-2 and TRBJ2-2 gives the full variable domain: GAGVSQSPSNKVTEKGKDVELRCDPISGHTALYWYRQSLGQGLEFLIYFQGNSAPDKSGLPSDRFSAERTGGSVSTLTIQRTQQEDSAVYLCASSRTGVQTNTGELFFGEGSRLTVL.